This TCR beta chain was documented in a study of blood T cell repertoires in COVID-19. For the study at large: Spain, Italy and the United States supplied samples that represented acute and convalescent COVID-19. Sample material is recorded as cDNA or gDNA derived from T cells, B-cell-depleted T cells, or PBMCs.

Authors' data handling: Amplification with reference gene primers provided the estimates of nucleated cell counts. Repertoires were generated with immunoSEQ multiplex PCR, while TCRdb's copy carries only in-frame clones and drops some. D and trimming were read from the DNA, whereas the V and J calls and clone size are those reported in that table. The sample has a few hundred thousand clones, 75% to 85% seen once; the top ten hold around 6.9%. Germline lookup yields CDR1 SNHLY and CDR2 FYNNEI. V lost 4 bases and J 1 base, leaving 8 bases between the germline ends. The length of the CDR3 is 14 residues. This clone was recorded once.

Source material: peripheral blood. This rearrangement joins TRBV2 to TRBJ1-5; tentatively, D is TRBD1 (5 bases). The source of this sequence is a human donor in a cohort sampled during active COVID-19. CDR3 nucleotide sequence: TGTGCCAGCAGTGTAGGGGTAAGCAATCAGCCCCAGCATTTT. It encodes CASSVGVSNQPQHF.